The T cell receptor beta chain described here comes from a study of cytomegalovirus exposure and HLA in healthy donors. For this clone: Antigen: not known.

PCR used 60 Vbeta primers and 13 Jbeta primers. Per the study methods: An analysis that came later counted roughly 87 million unique TCR beta chains, around 12 million shared. Sequencing was performed with immunoSEQ multiplex PCR; in TCRdb, only in-frame clones are kept and a portion is missing. V, J and clone size derive from that table, while D and trimming were established from the DNA sequence. The sample comprises about 200,000 clones, 70% to 80% of which are singletons, and roughly 1.5% rests with the top ten. Overall study findings and caveats: Earlier analysis found most TCR beta V segments productive about 87% or about 30% of the time. A later analysis found that most CMV-associated TCR beta chains appeared HLA-restricted. The HLA-A and HLA-B alleles of most subjects were reportedly predicted accurately from TCR beta sequences.

This clonotype was obtained from a woman aged 50 to 60 in good health and CMV-seronegative. Input material: PBMCs.

The CDR3 sequence: CASSERAGSYF. CDR3 nucleotides: TGTGCCAGCAGTGAGAGGGCAGGATCCTACTTC. The chain recombines TRBV2 with TRBJ2-7; maybe TRBD2 (5 bases). CDR1 is SNHLY and CDR2 is FYNNEI in the germline V gene. The germline V and J ends were trimmed by 3 bases and 13 bases, with 13 bases remaining between them. There are 11 residues in the CDR3.